One sample yielded the 18 T cell receptor beta chains listed below, sequenced in a study of blood T cell repertoires in COVID-19. Here immunoSEQ multiplex PCR was the method, and the copy in TCRdb shows in-frame clones only, minus some. Among under 250,000 clones listed, 70% to 90% were seen once. The sample consisted of peripheral blood. The receptors stem from a man aged 50-60 years with COVID-19, enrolled during active disease.

This clone was observed a few times. This chain connects TRBV6-6 to TRBJ2-1; possible D gene TRBD2, 5 bases. In germline, CDR1 is MNHNY, CDR2 SVGAGI (reference sequence). This CDR3 has 13 residues. Trimming removed 2 bases from V and 8 bases from J, with 10 bases in between. CDR3 DNA: TGTGCCAGCAGTTACGACTACCGCGATGAGCAGTTCTTC. It encodes CASSYDYRDEQFF.

The table lists this clone with a count of one. The rearrangement joins TRBV19 to TRBJ2-5; maybe TRBD2 (5 bases). Germline CDR1 LNHDA, CDR2 SQIVND (reference sequence). Trimming shortened V by 6 bases and J by 5 bases, and 16 bases separated the two germline ends. The CDR3 extends over 14 amino acids. The CDR3 nucleotides read TGTGCCAGTAGCCTACTAGGTGGTATTGAGACCCAGTACTTC. The encoded protein is CASSLLGGIETQYF.

The chain recombines TRBV5-1 with TRBJ2-5; D gene ambiguous. Trimming removed 5 bases from V and 2 bases from J, with 13 bases in between. Germline assignment: CDR1 SGHRS and CDR2 YFSETQ. The length of the CDR3 is 14 residues. CDR3 residues: CASRNTLTQETQYF. The CDR3 DNA is TGCGCCAGCAGGAACACCCTGACTCAAGAGACCCAGTACTTC.

V is TRBV6-5 and J is TRBJ1-3; 9 bases are shared with TRBD1. From germline, CDR1 is MNHEY and CDR2 SVGAGI. The CDR3 runs 14 residues. V shed 5 bases, J shed 6 bases, and the junction held 5 bases outside the gene matches. The CDR3 coding sequence is TGTGCCAGCAGTCGGGACAGGGTTTTAAACACCATATATTTT. It codes for CASSRDRVLNTIYF.

The V call is TRBV7-7, the J call TRBJ2-5; 7 nucleotides line up with TRBD1. Germline-derived CDR1 and CDR2 are SSHAT and FNYEAQ (reference sequence). V lost 7 bases to trimming and J lost 4 bases; unmatched junction nucleotides: 6. The length of the CDR3 is 13 residues. The CDR3 loop reads CASIRTGLETQYF. The CDR3 nucleotides are TGTGCCAGCATCCGGACAGGTCTAGAGACCCAGTACTTC.

The sample holds many counts of this clone. The gene calls are TRBV5-1 and TRBJ2-2; possible D gene TRBD1, 6 bases. Germline V lookup: CDR1 SGHRS, CDR2 YFSETQ. This CDR3 has 16 amino acids. The V end was cut by 4 bases, the J end by 0 bases, with 13 bases between. The CDR3 is CASSQQGRTNTGELFF. The CDR3 bases are TGCGCCAGCAGCCAACAGGGACGGACGAACACCGGGGAGCTGTTTTTT.

The CDR3 region has the DNA TGTGCCAGCAGCCAATCCCGGGAATCCTACAATGAGCAGTTCTTC. It is translated as CASSQSRESYNEQFF. The genes are TRBV16 and TRBJ2-1, with a possible D match to TRBD2 (5 bases). This CDR3 contains 15 residues. Trimming left V 0 bases short and J 1 base short, with 7 bases between. Germline V gives CDR1 KGHSY, CDR2 FQNENV.

The chain links TRBV27 to TRBJ1-4; D not resolved. Looked up from germline, CDR1 is MNHEY and CDR2 is SMNVEV (reference sequence). The CDR3 length is 15 residues. Between the trimmed V and J ends, which lost 5 bases and 0 bases, there was a span of 10 bases. The CDR3 protein is CASSSRDATNEKLFF. Written as DNA, the CDR3 is TGTGCCAGCAGTAGCCGGGATGCAACTAATGAAAAACTGTTTTTT.

The chain is built from TRBV3-1 (or the pseudogene TRBV3-2) and TRBJ2-2, with D unresolved. The CDR3 extends over 15 amino acids. The V and J ends lost 5 bases and 3 bases respectively, with 13 bases between them. Germline CDR1 is LGHDT and CDR2 is YNNKEL (reference sequence). Here the CDR3 DNA reads TGTGCCAGCAGCATCGGCGTCCGGGACACCGGGGAGCTGTTTTTT. This translates into CASSIGVRDTGELFF.

This clone was recorded only once. J is TRBJ2-7 and V is TRBV7-8; possibly TRBD1 for D (6 bases). Trimming pared 1 base from V and 6 bases from J, leaving 13 bases between. CDR1 SGHVS and CDR2 FQNEAQ come from the germline V gene. The CDR3 runs 14 residues. Written as DNA, the CDR3 is TGTGCCAGCAGCTTAGGAGGGACAACGGGCGAGCAGTACTTC. Protein product: CASSLGGTTGEQYF.

The chain couples TRBV5-1 to TRBJ2-2, with D unclear. The CDR3 sequence is 14 residues long. In germline, CDR1 is SGHRS, CDR2 YFSETQ. V dropped 0 bases and J dropped 7 bases, with 10 bases sitting between them. The CDR3 loop reads CASSLATLIGELFF. In DNA form, the CDR3 reads TGCGCCAGCAGCTTGGCCACTTTAATCGGGGAGCTGTTTTTT.

The rearrangement links TRBV7-2 to TRBJ1-5; TRBD1 aligns across 9 bases. The V gene's germline CDR1 is SGHTA and CDR2 FQGNSA. This CDR3 contains 15 residues. Trimming at V came to 5 bases and at J to 1 base, leaving 3 bases not matched to a gene. The CDR3 DNA follows: TGTGCCAGCAGCCGGACAGGGGCGAGCAATCAGCCCCAGCATTTT. This translates into CASSRTGASNQPQHF.

This chain uses TRBV30 with TRBJ1-1, with TRBD1 matching 10 bases. The CDR3 has 13 amino acids. The V gene's germline CDR1 is GTSNPN and CDR2 SVGIG (reference sequence). V lost 8 bases and J lost 3; bases outside the gene matches: 6. The CDR3 loop reads CAHGQGVYTEAFF. DNA of the CDR3: TGTGCCCACGGACAGGGGGTTTACACTGAAGCTTTCTTT.

The V and J genes are TRBV9 and TRBJ2-5; D may be TRBD2 (5 bases). Germline assignment: CDR1 SGDLS and CDR2 YYNGEE. The CDR3 has 15 residues. V was trimmed by 2 bases and J by 2 bases, leaving 13 bases between them. In DNA form, the CDR3 reads TGTGCCAGCAGCGTGGCAGAGACGGGGCAAGAGACCCAGTACTTC. Translating gives CASSVAETGQETQYF.

The J gene is TRBJ2-7, the V gene TRBV7-3; D unresolved. There are 13 residues in the CDR3. V lost 0 bases, J lost 1 base, and 4 bases lay in between. Germline values: CDR1 SGHTA, CDR2 FQGTGA. The CDR3 nucleotides are TGTGCCAGCAGCTTAACATCTTCCTACGAGCAGTACTTC. Protein product: CASSLTSSYEQYF.

The chain is built from TRBV19 and TRBJ2-1, with TRBD1 matching 7 bases. This CDR3 comprises 16 residues. Germline V gene sequence: CDR1 LNHDA, CDR2 SQIVND (reference sequence). V lost 7 bases to trimming and J lost 10 bases; unmatched junction nucleotides: 19. The CDR3 DNA sequence: TGTGCCAGTAAAGGGGGTCCGGGACAGTACGCAGGGGAGCAGTTCTTC. It codes for CASKGGPGQYAGEQFF.

The gene calls are TRBV7-2 and TRBJ2-5; 9 positions agree with TRBD2. This CDR3 has 15 amino acids. V gave up 1 base and J gave up 5 bases; unmatched junction bases: 5. Germline CDR1 reads SGHTA; CDR2 reads FQGNSA. The CDR3 spells CASSLGGRAGETQYF. CDR3 DNA: TGTGCCAGCAGCTTAGGCGGGAGGGCCGGTGAGACCCAGTACTTC.

The chain has TRBV6-2 or TRBV6-3 and TRBJ1-2; D uncertain. V was pared by 5 bases and J by 5 bases, with 9 bases between. The CDR3 runs 12 residues. Germline V lookup: CDR1 MNHEY, CDR2 SVGEGT. Written as DNA, the CDR3 is TGTGCCAGCAGTCCCACGGGGTATGGCTACACCTTC. Residues: CASSPTGYGYTF.